The rows below give T cell receptor beta chains drawn from one sample of a study of blood T cell repertoires in COVID-19. Repertoires were generated with immunoSEQ multiplex PCR, while TCRdb's copy carries only in-frame clones and drops some. The repertoire holds 150,000 to 200,000 clones, with about 82% as singletons. Sequenced: peripheral blood. Source of these receptors: a woman aged 25 to 45 with acute or convalescent COVID-19. Both conserved end residues are part of each CDR3. The order of the fields is CDR3 length, clone size, V gene, D gene, J gene, CDR3 DNA, CDR3 protein. D genes are given only for firm matches. Expanded clones are given a class, and other clones once, few, many or no size at all.

cdr3_length: 20
clone_size: -
v_call: TRBV4-3
d_call: TRBD2
j_call: TRBJ2-4
cdr3_nt: TGCGCCAGCAGCCAAGAATTAGTCGGGGGGGCGGGTGTTTCCAAAAACATTCAGTACTTC
cdr3_aa: CASSQELVGGAGVSKNIQYF

cdr3_length: 12
clone_size: -
v_call: TRBV6-2/TRBV6-3
d_call: -
j_call: TRBJ1-2
cdr3_nt: TGTGCCAGCAGTCCCACAGGGTATGGCTACACCTTC
cdr3_aa: CASSPTGYGYTF

cdr3_length: 16
clone_size: -
v_call: TRBV5-4
d_call: TRBD1
j_call: TRBJ1-4
cdr3_nt: TGTGCCAGCAGCAGCGACAGGGTAGCCCCTAATGAAAAACTGTTTTTT
cdr3_aa: CASSSDRVAPNEKLFF

cdr3_length: 10
clone_size: -
v_call: TRBV29-1
d_call: -
j_call: TRBJ2-1
cdr3_nt: TGCAGCGTTCTCAACTATGAGCAGTTCTTC
cdr3_aa: CSVLNYEQFF

cdr3_length: 14
clone_size: few
v_call: TRBV5-1
d_call: TRBD2
j_call: TRBJ2-3
cdr3_nt: TGCGCCAGCAGCTTGGCCGGGACTAGCAAGGAGGAGTATTTT
cdr3_aa: CASSLAGTSKEEYF

cdr3_length: 14
clone_size: -
v_call: TRBV19
d_call: -
j_call: TRBJ2-7
cdr3_nt: TGTGCCAGTAGTATTGGATCTGTCGGGTACGAGCAGTACTTC
cdr3_aa: CASSIGSVGYEQYF

cdr3_length: 16
clone_size: -
v_call: TRBV7-2
d_call: TRBD2
j_call: TRBJ2-1
cdr3_nt: TGTGCCAGCAGCGCCCGACTAGCGGGAGCCGGTGATGAGCAGTTCTTC
cdr3_aa: CASSARLAGAGDEQFF

cdr3_length: 17
clone_size: -
v_call: TRBV20-1
d_call: TRBD1
j_call: TRBJ1-5
cdr3_nt: TGCAGTGCTAGTCGACTTCAGGGGGCGCAGGGCAATCAGCCCCAGCATTTT
cdr3_aa: CSASRLQGAQGNQPQHF

cdr3_length: 14
clone_size: -
v_call: TRBV15
d_call: TRBD1
j_call: TRBJ1-3
cdr3_nt: TGTGCCACCAGCAGAAGACAGGGTGGAAACACCATATATTTT
cdr3_aa: CATSRRQGGNTIYF

cdr3_length: 12
clone_size: once
v_call: TRBV7-9
d_call: -
j_call: TRBJ1-1
cdr3_nt: TGTGCCAGCATGCCAGGGTTCACTGAAGCTTTCTTT
cdr3_aa: CASMPGFTEAFF

cdr3_length: 15
clone_size: -
v_call: TRBV28
d_call: -
j_call: TRBJ1-4
cdr3_nt: TGTGCCAGCAGTCGTTCAGGGTGGGAGGCTGGGGAACTGTTTTTT
cdr3_aa: CASSRSGWEAGELFF

cdr3_length: 14
clone_size: -
v_call: TRBV7-9
d_call: -
j_call: TRBJ1-1
cdr3_nt: TGTGCCAGCAGCACAGAGACAGTACACACTGAAGCTTTCTTT
cdr3_aa: CASSTETVHTEAFF

cdr3_length: 15
clone_size: few
v_call: TRBV5-4
d_call: TRBD1
j_call: TRBJ1-5
cdr3_nt: TGTGCCAGCAGCTTGGGAGGCGACAGGGACCAGCCCCAGCATTTT
cdr3_aa: CASSLGGDRDQPQHF

cdr3_length: 12
clone_size: -
v_call: TRBV12-5
d_call: -
j_call: TRBJ1-1
cdr3_nt: TGTGCTAGTGGTCACTCACGCACTGAAGCTTTCTTT
cdr3_aa: CASGHSRTEAFF

cdr3_length: 14
clone_size: -
v_call: TRBV5-1
d_call: -
j_call: TRBJ1-4
cdr3_nt: TGCGCCAGCAGCTTGGACAGCCGAAATGAAAAACTGTTTTTT
cdr3_aa: CASSLDSRNEKLFF

cdr3_length: 14
clone_size: -
v_call: TRBV5-6
d_call: -
j_call: TRBJ1-2
cdr3_nt: TGTGCCAGCAGCATACAACAGGGTACCTATGGCTACACCTTC
cdr3_aa: CASSIQQGTYGYTF

cdr3_length: 13
clone_size: -
v_call: TRBV18
d_call: -
j_call: TRBJ2-5
cdr3_nt: TGTGCCAGCTCACCATCAGGGATGGAGACCCAGTACTTC
cdr3_aa: CASSPSGMETQYF

cdr3_length: 17
clone_size: -
v_call: TRBV5-1
d_call: TRBD2
j_call: TRBJ2-1
cdr3_nt: TGCGCCAGCAGCTTGACCTCGAGCGGGAGGGCCTACAATGAGCAGTTCTTC
cdr3_aa: CASSLTSSGRAYNEQFF

cdr3_length: 14
clone_size: -
v_call: TRBV5-5
d_call: -
j_call: TRBJ1-4
cdr3_nt: TGTGCCAGCAGCTTGGGGGACTTAAATGAAAAACTGTTTTTT
cdr3_aa: CASSLGDLNEKLFF

cdr3_length: 13
clone_size: -
v_call: TRBV7-8
d_call: -
j_call: TRBJ2-7
cdr3_nt: TGTGCCAGCAGCTTATCGAGGATATACGAGCAGTACTTC
cdr3_aa: CASSLSRIYEQYF

cdr3_length: 16
clone_size: -
v_call: TRBV11-1
d_call: TRBD1
j_call: TRBJ2-5
cdr3_nt: TGTGCCAGCAGCCAAATAACAGGGGTCGATTTCAAGACCCAGTACTTC
cdr3_aa: CASSQITGVDFKTQYF

cdr3_length: 15
clone_size: many
v_call: TRBV5-1
d_call: TRBD1
j_call: TRBJ2-2
cdr3_nt: TGCGCCAGCAGTGGCGTAGGGGGCGTCACCGGGGAGCTGTTTTTT
cdr3_aa: CASSGVGGVTGELFF

cdr3_length: 12
clone_size: -
v_call: TRBV28
d_call: -
j_call: TRBJ1-5
cdr3_nt: TGTGCCAGCAGTTTAGAACAGGGTGGCCAGCATTTT
cdr3_aa: CASSLEQGGQHF

cdr3_length: 14
clone_size: -
v_call: TRBV7-2
d_call: -
j_call: TRBJ2-1
cdr3_nt: TGTGCCAGCAGCTTACTCCAAGGGAGTGGAGAGCAGTTCTTC
cdr3_aa: CASSLLQGSGEQFF

cdr3_length: 15
clone_size: -
v_call: TRBV3-1/TRBV3-2
d_call: -
j_call: TRBJ2-5
cdr3_nt: TGTGCCAGCAGCCAAGATGTGACACCCCAAGAGACCCAGTACTTC
cdr3_aa: CASSQDVTPQETQYF

cdr3_length: 14
clone_size: -
v_call: TRBV27
d_call: TRBD1
j_call: TRBJ1-5
cdr3_nt: TGTGCCAGCAGTCCGGACAGGGGAAATCAGCCCCAGCATTTT
cdr3_aa: CASSPDRGNQPQHF

cdr3_length: 14
clone_size: -
v_call: TRBV7-2
d_call: -
j_call: TRBJ1-3
cdr3_nt: TGTGCCAGCAGCTTCGCTGGCAGAAGAAACACCATATATTTT
cdr3_aa: CASSFAGRRNTIYF

cdr3_length: 16
clone_size: -
v_call: TRBV7-2
d_call: -
j_call: TRBJ2-7
cdr3_nt: TGTGCCAGCAGCTTAGCTTCGGGAATCCGGGGCTACGAGCAGTACTTC
cdr3_aa: CASSLASGIRGYEQYF

cdr3_length: 16
clone_size: -
v_call: TRBV28
d_call: -
j_call: TRBJ1-3
cdr3_nt: TGTGCCAGCAGTTTACAGGGTGGAGGGTCTGGAAACACCATATATTTT
cdr3_aa: CASSLQGGGSGNTIYF

cdr3_length: 15
clone_size: -
v_call: TRBV7-3
d_call: TRBD1
j_call: TRBJ1-2
cdr3_nt: TGTGCCAGCAGCCAAACAGGACAGGGGGCAGGTGGCTACACCTTC
cdr3_aa: CASSQTGQGAGGYTF

cdr3_length: 17
clone_size: -
v_call: TRBV5-1
d_call: TRBD2
j_call: TRBJ2-3
cdr3_nt: TGCGCCAGCAGCTCGGGGCTAGCGGGAAAACGCAAAGATACGCAGTATTTT
cdr3_aa: CASSSGLAGKRKDTQYF

cdr3_length: 16
clone_size: -
v_call: TRBV7-8
d_call: -
j_call: TRBJ1-5
cdr3_nt: TGTGCCAGCAGCTTACCCCCCGGCAGGGGCAATCAGCCCCAGCATTTT
cdr3_aa: CASSLPPGRGNQPQHF

cdr3_length: 13
clone_size: -
v_call: TRBV6-5
d_call: -
j_call: TRBJ1-4
cdr3_nt: TGTGCCAGCAGTCCCCGTTTCAATGAAAAACTGTTTTTT
cdr3_aa: CASSPRFNEKLFF

cdr3_length: 15
clone_size: -
v_call: TRBV7-3
d_call: TRBD1
j_call: TRBJ2-2
cdr3_nt: TGTGCCAGCAGCTTTGACAGGGGGAGGGGCGGGGAGCTGTTTTTT
cdr3_aa: CASSFDRGRGGELFF

cdr3_length: 15
clone_size: -
v_call: TRBV3-1/TRBV3-2
d_call: TRBD1
j_call: TRBJ2-7
cdr3_nt: TGTGCCAGCAGCGTTGACTTGACAGGGCTCTACGAGCAGTACTTC
cdr3_aa: CASSVDLTGLYEQYF

cdr3_length: 12
clone_size: -
v_call: TRBV28
d_call: -
j_call: TRBJ1-1
cdr3_nt: TGTGCCAGCAGTTTAACGGACACTGAAGCTTTCTTT
cdr3_aa: CASSLTDTEAFF

cdr3_length: 15
clone_size: few
v_call: TRBV19
d_call: TRBD1
j_call: TRBJ2-7
cdr3_nt: TGTGCCAGTGCCCAGGGGGCGAAGCTACTCTACGAGCAGTACTTC
cdr3_aa: CASAQGAKLLYEQYF

cdr3_length: 13
clone_size: -
v_call: TRBV27
d_call: TRBD1
j_call: TRBJ2-7
cdr3_nt: TGTGCCAGCAGTTGGACAGGGACAGGCGAGCAGTACTTC
cdr3_aa: CASSWTGTGEQYF

cdr3_length: 16
clone_size: once
v_call: TRBV24-1
d_call: TRBD2
j_call: TRBJ2-1
cdr3_nt: TGTGCCACCAGTGATTTTCTCGCGGGGGCCTACAATGAGCAGTTCTTC
cdr3_aa: CATSDFLAGAYNEQFF

cdr3_length: 14
clone_size: -
v_call: TRBV3-1/TRBV3-2
d_call: -
j_call: TRBJ1-1
cdr3_nt: TGTGCCAGCAGCTTTGGCCAGGGAAACACTGAAGCTTTCTTT
cdr3_aa: CASSFGQGNTEAFF

cdr3_length: 12
clone_size: -
v_call: TRBV4-2
d_call: TRBD1
j_call: TRBJ1-2
cdr3_nt: TGTGCCAGCAGCCGGACAGGGAGTGGCTACACCTTC
cdr3_aa: CASSRTGSGYTF

cdr3_length: 15
clone_size: -
v_call: TRBV5-1
d_call: TRBD1
j_call: TRBJ2-5
cdr3_nt: TGCGCCAGCAGCCCCGGGACAGGGTCCCAAGAGACCCAGTACTTC
cdr3_aa: CASSPGTGSQETQYF

cdr3_length: 16
clone_size: -
v_call: TRBV4-2
d_call: -
j_call: TRBJ2-1
cdr3_nt: TGTGCCAGCAGCCAAGGGGGGTGGGGGCCCAACAATGAGCAGTTCTTC
cdr3_aa: CASSQGGWGPNNEQFF

cdr3_length: 16
clone_size: -
v_call: TRBV28
d_call: -
j_call: TRBJ1-1
cdr3_nt: TGTGCCAGCAGTGATATACTGGGGCGCCGGCCTTTAAAAGCTTTCTTT
cdr3_aa: CASSDILGRRPLKAFF

cdr3_length: 13
clone_size: -
v_call: TRBV7-9
d_call: -
j_call: TRBJ1-1
cdr3_nt: TGTGCCAGCAGCCTACCACCCGGCACTGAAGCTTTCTTT
cdr3_aa: CASSLPPGTEAFF

cdr3_length: 15
clone_size: once
v_call: TRBV18
d_call: -
j_call: TRBJ1-5
cdr3_nt: TGTGCCAGCTCACCACGGGGGGATAGCAATCAGCCCCAGCATTTT
cdr3_aa: CASSPRGDSNQPQHF

cdr3_length: 15
clone_size: -
v_call: TRBV28
d_call: TRBD2
j_call: TRBJ2-7
cdr3_nt: TGTGCCAGCAGTCGCGGTAGCGGGAGGGCCGACGAGCAGTACTTC
cdr3_aa: CASSRGSGRADEQYF

cdr3_length: 15
clone_size: -
v_call: TRBV7-3
d_call: TRBD1
j_call: TRBJ2-2
cdr3_nt: TGTGCCAGCAGCAGGCGGACAGGCGGTACCGGGGAGCTGTTTTTT
cdr3_aa: CASSRRTGGTGELFF

cdr3_length: 15
clone_size: -
v_call: TRBV13
d_call: -
j_call: TRBJ2-3
cdr3_nt: TGTGCCAGCAGCTGGAGACAGGGGAGGGCAGATACGCAGTATTTT
cdr3_aa: CASSWRQGRADTQYF

cdr3_length: 15
clone_size: -
v_call: TRBV19
d_call: TRBD2
j_call: TRBJ2-2
cdr3_nt: TGTGCCAGCAGACCTGGACTAGCGGGGACCGGGGAGCTGTTTTTT
cdr3_aa: CASRPGLAGTGELFF

cdr3_length: 15
clone_size: -
v_call: TRBV18
d_call: TRBD1
j_call: TRBJ1-5
cdr3_nt: TGTGCCAGCTCACCAACAGGGGGAGGCAATCAGCCCCAGCATTTT
cdr3_aa: CASSPTGGGNQPQHF

cdr3_length: 13
clone_size: -
v_call: TRBV6-2/TRBV6-3
d_call: -
j_call: TRBJ1-5
cdr3_nt: TGTGCCAGCAGTTACTTTTCTAATCAGCCCCAGCATTTT
cdr3_aa: CASSYFSNQPQHF

cdr3_length: 16
clone_size: -
v_call: TRBV28
d_call: TRBD2
j_call: TRBJ2-2
cdr3_nt: TGTGCCAGCCCCGGGGGGGAAAGAGCCAGAACCGGGGAGCTGTTTTTT
cdr3_aa: CASPGGERARTGELFF